This TCR beta chain was documented in a study of blood T cell repertoires in COVID-19. As for the study in general: Samples came from the United States, Italy and Spain, spanning acute and convalescent COVID-19. In each case, the material was cDNA or gDNA derived from T cells, B-cell-depleted T cells, or PBMCs.

Only in-frame clones appear in the TCRdb table, and some are missing; sequencing was by immunoSEQ multiplex PCR. The sample lists roughly 290,000 clones; roughly 89% were seen once. Germline CDR1 and CDR2: SEHNR and FQNEAQ (reference sequence). V lost 1 base, J lost 8 bases, and 7 bases stayed unmatched. The CDR3 is 16 residues long. Study members were between 18 and 89 years old and lived in roughly 24 US regions. Researchers sorted participants into cohorts using their self-reported clinical history. This clone was picked up a small number of times. This clonotype was sampled from a woman aged 18-29 years with acute COVID-19. The chain couples TRBV7-9 to TRBJ1-4; TRBD1 aligns across 10 bases. The sample comprised PBMCs or T cells enriched from blood (not recorded which). The CDR3, as DNA: TGTGCCAGCAGCTTAGGAGGGACAGGGGTCAGCGAAAAACTGTTTTTT. This sequence encodes CASSLGGTGVSEKLFF.